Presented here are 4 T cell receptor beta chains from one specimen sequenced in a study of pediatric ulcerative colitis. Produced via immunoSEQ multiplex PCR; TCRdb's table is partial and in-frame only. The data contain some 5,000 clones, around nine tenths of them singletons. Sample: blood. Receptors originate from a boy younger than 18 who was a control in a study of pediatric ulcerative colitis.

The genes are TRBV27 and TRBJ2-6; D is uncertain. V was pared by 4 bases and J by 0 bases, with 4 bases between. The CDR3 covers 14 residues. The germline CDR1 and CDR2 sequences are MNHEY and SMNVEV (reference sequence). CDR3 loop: CASSYFSGANVLTF. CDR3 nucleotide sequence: TGTGCCAGCAGTTACTTCTCTGGGGCCAACGTCCTGACTTTC.

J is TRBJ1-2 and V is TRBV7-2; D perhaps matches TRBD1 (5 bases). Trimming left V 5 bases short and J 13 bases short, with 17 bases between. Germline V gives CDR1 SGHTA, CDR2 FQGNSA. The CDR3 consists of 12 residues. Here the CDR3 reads CASSHGAGVITF. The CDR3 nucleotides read TGTGCCAGCAGCCATGGGGCGGGAGTGATCACCTTC.

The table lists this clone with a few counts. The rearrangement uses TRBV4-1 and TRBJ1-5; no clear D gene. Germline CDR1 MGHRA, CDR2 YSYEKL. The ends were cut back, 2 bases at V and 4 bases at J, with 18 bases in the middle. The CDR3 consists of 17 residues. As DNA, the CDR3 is TGCGCCAGCAGCCAAAAATGGCCAGCCACTTCTAATCAGCCCCAGCATTTT. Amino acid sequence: CASSQKWPATSNQPQHF.

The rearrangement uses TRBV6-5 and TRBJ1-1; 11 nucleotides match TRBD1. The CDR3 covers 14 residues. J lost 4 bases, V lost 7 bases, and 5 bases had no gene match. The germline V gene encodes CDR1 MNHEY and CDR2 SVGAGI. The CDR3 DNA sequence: TGTGCCAGCACTACGGGACAGGGGGGCACTGAAGCTTTCTTT. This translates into CASTTGQGGTEAFF.